Listed here are 2 T cell receptor beta chains from one sample, sequenced in a study of blood T cell repertoires in COVID-19. The data were produced by immunoSEQ multiplex PCR, yet TCRdb's version contains in-frame clones alone and is incomplete. The data contain about 200,000 clones, around 90% of them singletons. What was sequenced was PBMCs or T cells enriched from blood (not recorded which). All receptors derive from a man aged 25 to 45 who had recovered from COVID-19.

The V gene is TRBV15, the J gene TRBJ1-1; 8 bases map to TRBD1. The V segment lost 3 bases and the J segment 1 base; nucleotides outside the gene matches: 4. CDR1 and CDR2 from the germline V gene are LNHNV and YYDKDF (reference sequence). The CDR3 spans 15 residues. The CDR3 coding sequence is TGTGCCACCAGCAGGGGCGACAGGGGGAACACTGAAGCTTTCTTT. It encodes CATSRGDRGNTEAFF.

This clone was counted a few times. This chain connects TRBV11-2 to TRBJ1-2; 8 positions agree with TRBD1. With 0 bases clipped from V and 7 bases from J, the junction kept 7 bases outside the gene matches. The CDR3 runs 15 residues. Germline V gene data show CDR1 as SGHAT and CDR2 as FQNNGV. Written as DNA, the CDR3 is TGTGCCAGCAGCTTAGAGTTGCAGGGGGCAGGTGGCTACACCTTC. This gives the protein CASSLELQGAGGYTF.